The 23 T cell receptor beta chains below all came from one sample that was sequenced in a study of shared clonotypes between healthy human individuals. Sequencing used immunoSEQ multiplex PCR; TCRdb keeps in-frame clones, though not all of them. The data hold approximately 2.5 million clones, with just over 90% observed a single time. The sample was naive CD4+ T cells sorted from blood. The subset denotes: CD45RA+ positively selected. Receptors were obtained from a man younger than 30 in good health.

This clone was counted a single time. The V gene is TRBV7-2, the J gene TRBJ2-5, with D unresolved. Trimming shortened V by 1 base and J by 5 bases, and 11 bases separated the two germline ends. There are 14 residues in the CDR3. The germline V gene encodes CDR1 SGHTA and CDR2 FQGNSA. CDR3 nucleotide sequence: TGTGCCAGCAGCTTAGAGCTCGTCTGGGAGACCCAGTACTTC. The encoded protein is CASSLELVWETQYF.

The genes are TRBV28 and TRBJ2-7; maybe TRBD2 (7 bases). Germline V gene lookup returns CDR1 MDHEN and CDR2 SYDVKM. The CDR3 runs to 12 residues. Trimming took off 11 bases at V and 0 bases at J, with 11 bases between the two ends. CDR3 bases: TGTGCCGGGGGGGGCGACTCCTACGAGCAGTACTTC. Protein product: CAGGGDSYEQYF. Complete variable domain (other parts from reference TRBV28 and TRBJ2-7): DVKVTQSSRYLVKRTGEKVFLECVQDMDHENMFWYRQDPGLGLRLIYFSYDVKMKEKGDIPEGYSVSREKKERFSLILESASTNQTSMYLCAGGGDSYEQYFGPGTRLTVT.

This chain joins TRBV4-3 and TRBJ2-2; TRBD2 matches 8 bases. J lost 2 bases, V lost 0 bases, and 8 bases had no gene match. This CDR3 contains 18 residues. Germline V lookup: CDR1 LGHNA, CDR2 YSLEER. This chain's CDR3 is CASSQDRKLAANTGELFF. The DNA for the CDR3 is TGCGCCAGCAGCCAAGATCGTAAACTAGCGGCAAACACCGGGGAGCTGTTTTTT.

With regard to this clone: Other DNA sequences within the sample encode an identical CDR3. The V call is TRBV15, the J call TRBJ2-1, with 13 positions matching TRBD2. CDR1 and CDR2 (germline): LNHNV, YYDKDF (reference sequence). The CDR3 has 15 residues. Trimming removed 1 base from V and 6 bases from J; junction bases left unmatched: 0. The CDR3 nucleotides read TGTGCCACCAGCAGAGGGACTAGCGGGAGCAATGAGCAGTTCTTC. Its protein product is CATSRGTSGSNEQFF. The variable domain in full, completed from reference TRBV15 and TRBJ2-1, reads DAMVIQNPRYQVTQFGKPVTLSCSQTLNHNVMYWYQQKSSQAPKLLFHYYDKDFNNEADTPDNFQSRRPNTSFCFLDIRSPGLGDTAMYLCATSRGTSGSNEQFFGPGTRLTVL.

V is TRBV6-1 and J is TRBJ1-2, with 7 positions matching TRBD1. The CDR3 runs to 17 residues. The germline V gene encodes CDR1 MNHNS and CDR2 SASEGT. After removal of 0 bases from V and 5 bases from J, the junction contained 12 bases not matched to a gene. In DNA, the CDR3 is TGTGCCAGCAGTGAAGCGCGACCGGGGCAGGGGGTTTATGGCTACACCTTC. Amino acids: CASSEARPGQGVYGYTF.

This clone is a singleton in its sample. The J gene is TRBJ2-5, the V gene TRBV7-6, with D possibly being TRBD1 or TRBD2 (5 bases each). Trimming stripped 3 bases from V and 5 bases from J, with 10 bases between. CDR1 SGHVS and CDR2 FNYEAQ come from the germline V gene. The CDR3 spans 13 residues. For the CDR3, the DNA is TGTGCCAGCAGCTTTACGGGGCTGGAGACCCAGTACTTC. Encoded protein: CASSFTGLETQYF.

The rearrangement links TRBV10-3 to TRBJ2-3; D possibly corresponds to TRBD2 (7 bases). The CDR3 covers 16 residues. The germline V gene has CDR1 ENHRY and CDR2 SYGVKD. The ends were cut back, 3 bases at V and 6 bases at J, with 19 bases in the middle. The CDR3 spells CAISERGGGSPDTQYF. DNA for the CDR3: TGTGCCATCAGTGAAAGGGGCGGGGGCAGTCCCGATACGCAGTATTTT.

The CDR3 coding sequence is TGTGCCAGCAGTCCTCTGGTGGGCACAGATACGCAGTATTTT. It encodes CASSPLVGTDTQYF. The J gene is TRBJ2-3, the V gene TRBV11-2, with D unresolved. CDR3 size: 14 residues. Germline CDR1 SGHAT, CDR2 FQNNGV. Trimming pared 6 bases from V and 1 base from J, leaving 11 bases between.

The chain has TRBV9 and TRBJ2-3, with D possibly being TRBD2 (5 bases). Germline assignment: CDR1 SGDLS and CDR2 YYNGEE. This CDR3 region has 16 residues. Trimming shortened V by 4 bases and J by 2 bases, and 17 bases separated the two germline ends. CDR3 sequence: CASSPRGSGNTDTQYF. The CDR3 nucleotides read TGTGCCAGCAGCCCCCGAGGGTCTGGAAACACAGATACGCAGTATTTT. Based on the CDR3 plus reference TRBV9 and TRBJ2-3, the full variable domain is DSGVTQTPKHLITATGQRVTLRCSPRSGDLSVYWYQQSLDQGLQFLIQYYNGEERAKGNILERFSAQQFPDLHSELNLSSLELGDSALYFCASSPRGSGNTDTQYFGPGTRLTVL.

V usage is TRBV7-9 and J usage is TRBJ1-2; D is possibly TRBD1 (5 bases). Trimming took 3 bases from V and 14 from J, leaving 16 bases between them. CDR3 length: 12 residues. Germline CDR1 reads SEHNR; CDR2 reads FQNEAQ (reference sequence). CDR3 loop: CASSFRTRGPTF. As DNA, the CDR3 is TGTGCCAGCAGCTTCAGAACGCGGGGACCGACCTTC.

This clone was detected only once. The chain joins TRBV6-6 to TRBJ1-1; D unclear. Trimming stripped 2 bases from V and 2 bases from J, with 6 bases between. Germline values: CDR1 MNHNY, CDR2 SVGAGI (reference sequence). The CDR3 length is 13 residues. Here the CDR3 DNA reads TGTGCCAGCAGTTACGGCCCTAACACTGAAGCTTTCTTT. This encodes CASSYGPNTEAFF.

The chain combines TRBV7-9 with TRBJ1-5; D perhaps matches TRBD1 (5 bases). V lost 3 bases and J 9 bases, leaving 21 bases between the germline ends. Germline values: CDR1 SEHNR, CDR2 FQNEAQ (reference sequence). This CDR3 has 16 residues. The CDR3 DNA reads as TGTGCCAGCAGCTTGGGAGCCGGACGAAGGGACTTGCCCCAGCATTTT. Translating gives CASSLGAGRRDLPQHF.

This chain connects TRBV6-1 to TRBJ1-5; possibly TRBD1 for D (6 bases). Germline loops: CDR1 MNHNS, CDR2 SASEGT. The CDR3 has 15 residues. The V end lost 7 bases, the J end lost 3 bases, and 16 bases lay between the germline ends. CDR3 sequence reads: CASTPLGGANQPQHF. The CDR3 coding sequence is TGTGCCAGCACCCCCCTGGGGGGGGCCAATCAGCCCCAGCATTTT.

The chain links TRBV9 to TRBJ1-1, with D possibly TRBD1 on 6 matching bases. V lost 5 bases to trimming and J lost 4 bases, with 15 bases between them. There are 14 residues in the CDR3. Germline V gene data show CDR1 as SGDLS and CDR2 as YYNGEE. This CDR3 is CASSVLGGSTEAFF. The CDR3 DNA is TGTGCCAGCAGTGTTTTGGGGGGCAGCACTGAAGCTTTCTTT.

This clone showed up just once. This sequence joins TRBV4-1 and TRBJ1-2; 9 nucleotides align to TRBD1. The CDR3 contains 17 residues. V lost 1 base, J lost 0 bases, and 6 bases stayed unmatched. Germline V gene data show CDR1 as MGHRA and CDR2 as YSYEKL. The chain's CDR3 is CASSQVTGTGTNYGYTF. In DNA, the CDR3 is TGCGCCAGCAGCCAAGTTACCGGGACAGGGACTAACTATGGCTACACCTTC.

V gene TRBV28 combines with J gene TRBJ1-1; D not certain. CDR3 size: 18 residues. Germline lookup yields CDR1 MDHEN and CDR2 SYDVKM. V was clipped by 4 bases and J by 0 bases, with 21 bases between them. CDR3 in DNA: TGTGCCAGCAGTTCTATGGGTGTTCTTCCGGAAGTGAACACTGAAGCTTTCTTT. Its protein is CASSSMGVLPEVNTEAFF.

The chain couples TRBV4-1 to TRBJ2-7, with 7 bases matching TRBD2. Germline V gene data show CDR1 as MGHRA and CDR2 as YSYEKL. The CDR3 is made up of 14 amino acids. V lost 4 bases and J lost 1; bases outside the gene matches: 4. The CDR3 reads CASSPSGASYEQYF. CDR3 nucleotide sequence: TGCGCCAGCAGCCCCAGCGGGGCTTCCTACGAGCAGTACTTC.

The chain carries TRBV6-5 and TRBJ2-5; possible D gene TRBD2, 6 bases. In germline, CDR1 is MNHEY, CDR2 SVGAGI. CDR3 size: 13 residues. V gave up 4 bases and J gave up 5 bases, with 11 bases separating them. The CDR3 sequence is CASSWGLGETQYF. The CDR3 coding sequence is TGTGCCAGCAGTTGGGGACTCGGGGAGACCCAGTACTTC.

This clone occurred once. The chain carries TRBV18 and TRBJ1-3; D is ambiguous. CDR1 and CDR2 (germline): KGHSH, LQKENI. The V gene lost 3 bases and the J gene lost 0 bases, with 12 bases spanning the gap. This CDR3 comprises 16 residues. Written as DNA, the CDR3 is TGTGCCAGCTCACCGGGCACACCAGCCTCTGGAAACACCATATATTTT. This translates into CASSPGTPASGNTIYF.

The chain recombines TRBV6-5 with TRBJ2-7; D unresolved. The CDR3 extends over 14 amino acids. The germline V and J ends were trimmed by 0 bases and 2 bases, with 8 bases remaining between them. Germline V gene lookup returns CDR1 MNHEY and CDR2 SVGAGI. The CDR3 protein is CASSYSVKTYEQYF. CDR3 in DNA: TGTGCCAGCAGTTACTCGGTCAAGACCTACGAGCAGTACTTC.

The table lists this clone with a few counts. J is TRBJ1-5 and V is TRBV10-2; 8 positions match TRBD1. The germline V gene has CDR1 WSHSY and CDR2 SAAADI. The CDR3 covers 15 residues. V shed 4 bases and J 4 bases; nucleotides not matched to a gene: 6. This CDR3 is CASSVGGQGNQPQHF. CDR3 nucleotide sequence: TGCGCCAGCAGTGTGGGAGGACAGGGTAATCAGCCCCAGCATTTT.

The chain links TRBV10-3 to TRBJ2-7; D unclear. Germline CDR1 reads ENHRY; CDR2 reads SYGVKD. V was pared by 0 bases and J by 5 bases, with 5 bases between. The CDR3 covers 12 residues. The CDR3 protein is CAISESNHEQYF. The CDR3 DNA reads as TGTGCCATCAGTGAGTCGAACCACGAGCAGTACTTC.

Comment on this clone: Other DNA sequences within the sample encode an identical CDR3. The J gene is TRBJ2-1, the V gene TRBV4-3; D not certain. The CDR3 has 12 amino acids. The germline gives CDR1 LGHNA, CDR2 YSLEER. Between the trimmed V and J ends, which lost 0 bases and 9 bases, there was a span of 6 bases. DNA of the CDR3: TGCGCCAGCAGCCAAGATTGGGGTGAGCAGTTCTTC. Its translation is CASSQDWGEQFF.